This T cell receptor (beta chain) was recorded in a study of T cell repertoires in cytomegalovirus infection. Trimming at V came to 10 bases and at J to 3 bases, leaving 5 bases not matched to a gene. The CDR3 sequence is 12 residues long. Germline assignment: CDR1 MNHNY and CDR2 SVGAGI (reference sequence). TCRdb recomputed calls from the reads with MiXCR, one row per CDR3 protein. The sample yields 490,000 or so distinct CDR3 sequences, approximately 10% seen once. Whole-study findings and limits: CMV carriers with the relevant HLA were identified by cumulative public TCR beta family frequency.

Of note for this clonotype: What it recognizes is unknown.

Sequences were obtained from PBMCs. The rearrangement joins TRBV6-6 to TRBJ2-5; TRBD2 aligns across 7 bases. The sequence derives from a human donor in good health (CMV status not recorded). Some clones in this sample may be carry-over from other donors' samples. The CDR3 region has the DNA TGTGCCATCAGGCGGGGGAAAGAGACCCAGTACTTC. This translates into CAIRRGKETQYF.